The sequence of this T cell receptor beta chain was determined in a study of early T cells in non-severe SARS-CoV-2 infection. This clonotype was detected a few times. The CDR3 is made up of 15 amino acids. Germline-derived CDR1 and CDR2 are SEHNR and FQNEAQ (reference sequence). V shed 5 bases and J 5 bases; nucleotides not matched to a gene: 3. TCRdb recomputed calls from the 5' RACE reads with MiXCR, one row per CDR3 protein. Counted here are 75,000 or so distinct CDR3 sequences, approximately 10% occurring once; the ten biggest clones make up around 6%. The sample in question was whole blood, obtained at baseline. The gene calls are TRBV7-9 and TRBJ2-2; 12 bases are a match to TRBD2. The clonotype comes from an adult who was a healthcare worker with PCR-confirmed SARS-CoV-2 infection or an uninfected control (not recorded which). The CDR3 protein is CASSRLAGDTGELFF. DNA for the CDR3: TGTGCCAGCAGCCGACTAGCGGGAGATACCGGGGAGCTGTTTTTT.